This T cell receptor beta chain derives from a study of response to subunit inactivated influenza vaccine. In its sample, this clonotype was seen a few times. Deletions cut 6 bases from V and 4 bases from J, with 15 bases between. The CDR3 length is 13 residues. From germline, CDR1 is SQVTM and CDR2 ANQGSEA. TCRdb recomputed calls from the RT-PCR reads with MiXCR, one row per CDR3 protein. Here the sample spans 710,000 or so distinct CDR3 sequences, around a sixth being singletons. V and J are TRBV29-1 and TRBJ1-1, with D unresolved. The sample here was PBMCs from blood, taken roughly 12 days after vaccination. The sequence came from a man aged 50-59 years who received an inactivated influenza vaccine. Written as DNA, the CDR3 is TGCAGCGTCGAAACCCAAAGGGCCACTGAAGCTTTCTTT. It codes for CSVETQRATEAFF.